This record concerns one T cell receptor beta chain sequence. The data belong to a study of blood T cells in healthy people across ages. V was clipped by 5 bases and J by 2 bases, with 9 bases between them. Germline lookup yields CDR1 LNHDA and CDR2 SQIVND (reference sequence). The CDR3 extends over 13 amino acids. It was with a sample-barcoded 5' primer and a J-beta primer mix that a second PCR of about 7 to 12 cycles was run. TCRdb itself ran the 5' RACE reads through MiXCR, one entry per CDR3 protein. In the table there are roughly 1.4 million distinct CDR3 sequences, almost 60% of which are singletons.

This chain connects TRBV19 to TRBJ2-5, with D possibly matching TRBD1 (5 bases). The TCR sequence derives from a man aged 18 to 35 in good health. Sequenced material: blood. This CDR3 reads CASSDSYQETQYF. CDR3 sequence (DNA): TGTGCCAGTAGTGACAGCTATCAAGAGACCCAGTACTTC.